This T cell receptor (beta chain) was retrieved from a study of cytomegalovirus exposure and HLA in healthy donors. CDR3 length equals 13 residues. V shed 1 base, J shed 7 bases, and the junction held 4 bases outside the gene matches. Germline V lookup: CDR1 SGHRS, CDR2 YFSETQ. Use of 60 Vbeta and 13 Jbeta primers characterized the PCR. The data were produced by immunoSEQ multiplex PCR, yet TCRdb's version contains in-frame clones alone and is incomplete. Among around 140,000 clones listed, 75% to 85% were seen once. This receptor was taken from a male donor in good health and CMV-seronegative. Material: PBMCs. V is TRBV5-1 and J is TRBJ1-2, with 7 bases aligning to TRBD1. This CDR3 is CASSLRGQRGYTF. CDR3 nucleotide sequence: TGCGCCAGCAGCTTGAGGGGGCAGCGTGGCTACACCTTC.